Listed here are 26 T cell receptor beta chains from one sample, sequenced in a study of identical twins. In TCRdb, the 5' RACE reads were re-called with MiXCR into one record per CDR3 protein. The data contain around 280,000 distinct CDR3 sequences, about 8.3% of them singletons. This same sample was also taken into another study, of yellow fever vaccine responses in identical twins.

The sample comprised memory (CD45RO+) T cells sorted from blood. Source of these receptors: a woman between 18 and 29 years old in good health.

This clonotype showed up just a few times. V usage is TRBV10-1 and J usage is TRBJ2-5; D is unresolved. Germline V gives CDR1 WNHNN, CDR2 SYGVQD (reference sequence). The CDR3 sequence is 13 residues long. V was shortened by 3 bases and J by 5 bases, with 10 bases between the two germline ends. The CDR3 DNA reads as TGCGCCAGCAGTGAACATCCCGGGGAGACCCAGTACTTC. Amino acids: CASSEHPGETQYF.

In this sample, this clonotype turned up many times. The chain couples TRBV12-5 to TRBJ2-1; the D is unclear. Trimming shortened V by 9 bases and J by 6 bases, and 12 bases separated the two germline ends. Germline values: CDR1 LGHNT, CDR2 FRNRAP. The CDR3 loop spans 12 amino acids. The CDR3 DNA reads as TGTGCTAGCGCCCTCTGGGGCAATGAGCAGTTCTTC. Translation gives CASALWGNEQFF.

This clonotype was seen a few times. The genes are TRBV20-1 and TRBJ2-5; TRBD2 matches 12 bases. This CDR3 has 15 amino acids. Germline V gene data show CDR1 as DFQATT and CDR2 as SNEGSKA (reference sequence). V trimming: 0 bases; J trimming: 5 bases; junction bases outside the gene matches: 4. The CDR3 is CSARELAGGPETQYF. CDR3 DNA: TGCAGTGCTAGAGAGCTAGCGGGGGGGCCGGAGACCCAGTACTTC.

This clonotype was counted ten times or more. This chain links TRBV10-3 with TRBJ1-1; D is undetermined. This CDR3 has 12 residues. Trimming stripped 10 bases from V and 11 bases from J, with 20 bases between. CDR1 ENHRY and CDR2 SYGVKD come from the germline V gene. This CDR3 is CATSDGPEPAFF. In nucleotides, the CDR3 is TGTGCCACCTCGGACGGCCCCGAACCGGCTTTCTTT.

This clonotype was picked up many times. V and J are TRBV7-9 and TRBJ1-5; 7 nucleotides agree with TRBD1. The CDR3 covers 14 residues. The V and J ends lost 5 bases and 6 bases, in that order; junction bases with no gene match: 7. Germline values: CDR1 SEHNR, CDR2 FQNEAQ (reference sequence). In DNA, the CDR3 is TGTGCCAGCAGCATGACAGGGTCGGGTCAGCCCCAGCATTTT. It encodes CASSMTGSGQPQHF.

This clonotype was picked up a small number of times. This chain links TRBV5-1 with TRBJ2-2; tentatively, D is TRBD2 (5 bases). V was trimmed by 2 bases and J by 7 bases, leaving 12 bases between them. Germline loops: CDR1 SGHRS, CDR2 YFSETQ. CDR3 length equals 14 residues. CDR3 protein: CASSFSGYGGELFF. The CDR3 nucleotides read TGCGCCAGCAGCTTCTCGGGGTACGGCGGGGAGCTGTTTTTT.

This clonotype was found many times. The V call is TRBV5-1, the J call TRBJ2-3, with 10 bases that match TRBD2. This CDR3 has 14 residues. The V segment lost 2 bases and the J segment 6 bases; nucleotides outside the gene matches: 3. The V gene's germline CDR1 is SGHRS and CDR2 YFSETQ. For the CDR3, the DNA is TGCGCCAGCAGCTTATCGGGACTAGCGGATACGCAGTATTTT. Translated: CASSLSGLADTQYF.

V and J are TRBV20-1 and TRBJ2-5; 9 positions agree with TRBD2. Trimming at V came to 0 bases and at J to 5 bases, leaving 7 bases not matched to a gene. The CDR3 consists of 15 residues. Germline V gives CDR1 DFQATT, CDR2 SNEGSKA (reference sequence). CDR3 bases: TGCAGTGCTAGAGATCTTGGCGGGAGGGTTGAGACCCAGTACTTC. Its translation: CSARDLGGRVETQYF.

The V call is TRBV2, the J call TRBJ2-3, with TRBD2 as a possible D gene (6 bases). V lost 7 bases, J lost 5 bases, and 16 bases lay in between. The CDR3 contains 14 residues. CDR1 and CDR2 from the germline V gene are SNHLY and FYNNEI. CDR3 loop: CASTSPGLRDTQYF. CDR3 sequence (DNA): TGTGCCAGCACATCACCGGGACTCCGAGATACGCAGTATTTT.

This clonotype was seen at least ten times. CDR3 DNA: TGCGCCAGCAGCTTGCTGACTAGCGATTACTCCTACGAGCAGTACTTC. Encoded protein: CASSLLTSDYSYEQYF. The chain recombines TRBV5-1 with TRBJ2-7; 8 bases are a match to TRBD2. J lost 0 bases, V lost 1 base, and 6 bases had no gene match. CDR1 and CDR2 (germline): SGHRS, YFSETQ. The CDR3 spans 16 residues.

This clonotype has a count of ten or more. The V and J genes are TRBV11-2 and TRBJ1-1; tentative D call: TRBD1 (6 bases). Between the trimmed V and J ends, which lost 6 bases and 5 bases, there was a span of 13 bases. The CDR3 has 13 amino acids. Germline assignment: CDR1 SGHAT and CDR2 FQNNGV. CDR3: CASRDTGITEAFF. CDR3 in DNA: TGTGCCAGCAGGGATACAGGGATTACTGAAGCTTTCTTT.

V usage is TRBV2 and J usage is TRBJ2-1; a possible D gene is TRBD2 (5 bases). The germline V and J ends were trimmed by 8 bases and 7 bases, with 12 bases remaining between them. In germline, CDR1 is SNHLY, CDR2 FYNNEI. The CDR3 has 12 amino acids. The CDR3 bases are TGTGCCAGCCTTCTCCTAGCTAATGAGCAGTTCTTC. It is translated as CASLLLANEQFF.

V usage is TRBV20-1 and J usage is TRBJ2-5; 14 bases are a match to TRBD2. CDR1 and CDR2 from the germline V gene are DFQATT and SNEGSKA (reference sequence). With 8 bases clipped from V and 5 bases from J, the junction kept 13 bases outside the gene matches. The CDR3 sequence is 16 residues long. The CDR3 DNA sequence: TGCAGTAGGGTCGGGACTAGCGGGAGAGGGGGGGAGACCCAGTACTTC. Amino acids: CSRVGTSGRGGETQYF.

This clonotype has a count of ten or more. V is TRBV10-3 and J is TRBJ1-1; tentatively, D is TRBD1 (6 bases). V gave up 9 bases and J gave up 1 base, with 12 bases separating them. Germline V gene sequence: CDR1 ENHRY, CDR2 SYGVKD. The CDR3 consists of 13 residues. The CDR3: CAIRQQGNTEAFF. Here the CDR3 DNA reads TGTGCCATTCGGCAACAGGGGAACACTGAAGCTTTCTTT.

The chain links TRBV28 to TRBJ2-7, with D possibly matching TRBD2 (5 bases). Trimming took 8 bases from V and 1 from J, leaving 15 bases between them. CDR1 and CDR2 (germline): MDHEN, SYDVKM. The CDR3 runs 14 residues. The CDR3: CASGTPGMSYEQYF. The DNA of the CDR3 is TGTGCCAGCGGCACCCCCGGGATGTCCTACGAGCAGTACTTC. The full variable domain, its missing parts supplied by reference TRBV28 and TRBJ2-7, is DVKVTQSSRYLVKRTGEKVFLECVQDMDHENMFWYRQDPGLGLRLIYFSYDVKMKEKGDIPEGYSVSREKKERFSLILESASTNQTSMYLCASGTPGMSYEQYFGPGTRLTVT.

This clonotype has only a few counts. The chain uses TRBV7-4 and TRBJ2-1, with 8 nucleotides matching TRBD1. The CDR3 totals 15 residues. The J segment lost 8 bases and the V segment lost 8 bases, leaving 14 bases of the junction unmatched. The germline V gene encodes CDR1 SGHVT and CDR2 SQSDAQ. CDR3 sequence reads: CASPTWTGPTDEQFF. DNA for the CDR3: TGTGCCAGCCCAACCTGGACAGGGCCGACGGATGAGCAGTTCTTC.

This clonotype was detected many times. V and J are TRBV4-2 and TRBJ2-7; tentatively, D is TRBD2 (6 bases). CDR3 size: 13 residues. The V end was cut by 4 bases, the J end by 3 bases, with 10 bases between. Germline V gives CDR1 LGHNA, CDR2 YNFKEQ. The CDR3 coding sequence is TGTGCCAGCAGCCGGCCCGGGGGCTACGAGCAGTACGTC. It specifies CASSRPGGYEQYV.

The chain uses TRBV5-8 and TRBJ1-2; 7 bases line up with TRBD1. V trimming: 4 bases; J trimming: 2 bases; junction bases outside the gene matches: 2. Germline-derived CDR1 and CDR2 are SGHTS and YDEGEE. The CDR3 has 13 residues. As DNA, the CDR3 is TGTGCCAGCAGCATGACAGGGAACTATGGCTACACCTTC. Amino acid sequence: CASSMTGNYGYTF.

Only a few counts were recorded for this clonotype. V gene TRBV28 combines with J gene TRBJ1-1, with D unclear. Germline values: CDR1 MDHEN, CDR2 SYDVKM. The CDR3 covers 13 residues. V shed 8 bases and J shed 1 base, with 11 bases lying between them. The chain's CDR3 is CASRLLGNTEAFF. In nucleotides, the CDR3 is TGTGCCAGCCGCCTACTAGGGAACACTGAAGCTTTCTTT.

The chain combines TRBV11-2 with TRBJ2-3; D uncertain. Germline values: CDR1 SGHAT, CDR2 FQNNGV. Trimming removed 2 bases from V and 2 bases from J, with 8 bases in between. The CDR3 is 14 amino acids. As DNA, the CDR3 is TGTGCCAGCAGCTTATTCCTCGTCACAGATACGCAGTATTTT. Protein: CASSLFLVTDTQYF.

This clonotype showed up many times. J is TRBJ2-2 and V is TRBV2; TRBD1 might be the D (6 bases). V shed 4 bases and J shed 6 bases, with 18 bases lying between them. Germline V lookup: CDR1 SNHLY, CDR2 FYNNEI. The CDR3 has 16 residues. Here the CDR3 reads CASSAGGGRRAGELFF. The CDR3 DNA reads as TGTGCCAGCAGTGCGGGTGGGGGCCGAAGAGCCGGGGAGCTGTTTTTT.

J is TRBJ2-3 and V is TRBV6-1; 13 nucleotides agree with TRBD2. CDR3 length: 18 residues. Germline V gene sequence: CDR1 MNHNS, CDR2 SASEGT. Trimming removed 2 bases from V and 5 bases from J; junction bases left unmatched: 10. CDR3 protein: CASSERGLAGAMVDTQYF. DNA of the CDR3: TGTGCCAGCAGTGAACGTGGACTAGCGGGAGCCATGGTAGATACGCAGTATTTT.

The chain recombines TRBV9 with TRBJ2-6; TRBD1 is a possible D gene (6 bases). CDR1 and CDR2 from the germline V gene are SGDLS and YYNGEE. V was clipped by 4 bases and J by 3 bases, with 17 bases between them. There are 17 residues in the CDR3. CDR3 sequence: CASSLRQVVDGANVLTF. The CDR3 DNA is TGTGCCAGCAGCCTCAGACAGGTCGTGGATGGGGCCAACGTCCTGACTTTC. Combining the CDR3 with reference TRBV9 and TRBJ2-6 gives the whole variable domain DSGVTQTPKHLITATGQRVTLRCSPRSGDLSVYWYQQSLDQGLQFLIQYYNGEERAKGNILERFSAQQFPDLHSELNLSSLELGDSALYFCASSLRQVVDGANVLTFGAGSRLTVL.

Many counts were recorded for this clonotype. The V call is TRBV29-1, the J call TRBJ2-2; TRBD2 aligns across 10 bases. This CDR3 has 19 residues. Germline lookup yields CDR1 SQVTM and CDR2 ANQGSEA. The junction had 15 bases not matched to a gene; V was cut back by 2 bases and J by 3 bases. The CDR3 sequence: CSVESWGLAGDVYTGELFF. The CDR3 DNA follows: TGCAGCGTTGAATCTTGGGGGCTAGCGGGAGATGTCTACACCGGGGAGCTGTTTTTT.

This clonotype was recorded at least ten times. A read error may produce the germline difference seen at one junction end. This chain uses TRBV12-3 or TRBV12-4 with TRBJ2-7; 14 nucleotides match TRBD2. The CDR3 is 14 residues long. CDR3 sequence reads: CASSSGTSGSLLHF. CDR3 sequence (DNA): TGTGCCAGCAGTTCAGGGACTAGCGGGAGTCTACTACACTTC.

V and J are TRBV20-1 and TRBJ2-5, with D possibly matching TRBD2 (6 bases). From germline, CDR1 is DFQATT and CDR2 SNEGSKA (reference sequence). V was cut by 6 bases and J by 5 bases, with 22 bases left in between. The length of the CDR3 is 15 residues. The CDR3 loop is CSASTRFSLQETQYF. In DNA, the CDR3 is TGCAGTGCCTCGACTAGATTCTCCCTCCAGGAGACCCAGTACTTC.